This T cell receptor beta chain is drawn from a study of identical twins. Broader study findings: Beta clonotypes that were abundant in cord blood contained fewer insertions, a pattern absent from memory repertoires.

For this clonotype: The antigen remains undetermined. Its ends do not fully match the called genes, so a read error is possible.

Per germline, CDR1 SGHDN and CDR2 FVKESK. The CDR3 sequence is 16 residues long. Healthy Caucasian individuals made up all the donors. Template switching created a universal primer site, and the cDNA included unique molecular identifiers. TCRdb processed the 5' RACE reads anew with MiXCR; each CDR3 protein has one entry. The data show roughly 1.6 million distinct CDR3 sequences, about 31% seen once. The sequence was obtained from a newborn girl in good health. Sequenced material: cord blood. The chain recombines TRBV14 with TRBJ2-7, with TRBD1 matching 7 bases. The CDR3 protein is CASSLTPGQTSYDQYF. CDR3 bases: TGTGCCAGCAGCCTGACCCCGGGACAGACCTCCTACGACCAGTACTTC.